This T cell receptor (beta chain) was sequenced during a study of long-term antiretroviral therapy in people with HIV. immunoSEQ v3.0 was run at survey level. It was roughly 40,000-50,000 T-cell genomes per sample that sequencing targeted. Clones were sequenced by immunoSEQ multiplex PCR, and TCRdb holds only the in-frame ones, with some missing. Among 15,000 to 20,000 clones listed, around four fifths were seen once. The CDR3 is 15 residues long. Trimming at V came to 2 bases and at J to 5 bases, leaving 7 bases not matched to a gene. Germline V CDR1 and CDR2: SGHRS, YFSETQ. This clone was observed a single time. A minimum of one pre-ART and two post-ART PBMC samples existed for each donor. It was in the United States that all participants with HIV were treated.

This specimen was unsorted PBMCs, taken less than 2.2 years before starting antiretroviral therapy. This sequence originates from a man aged 25-45 years with HIV. The chain recombines TRBV5-1 with TRBJ2-5; TRBD2 matches 9 bases. The CDR3 DNA reads as TGCGCCAGCAGCTTATATAGCGGGGGATCGGAGACCCAGTACTTC. Translated, it gives CASSLYSGGSETQYF.